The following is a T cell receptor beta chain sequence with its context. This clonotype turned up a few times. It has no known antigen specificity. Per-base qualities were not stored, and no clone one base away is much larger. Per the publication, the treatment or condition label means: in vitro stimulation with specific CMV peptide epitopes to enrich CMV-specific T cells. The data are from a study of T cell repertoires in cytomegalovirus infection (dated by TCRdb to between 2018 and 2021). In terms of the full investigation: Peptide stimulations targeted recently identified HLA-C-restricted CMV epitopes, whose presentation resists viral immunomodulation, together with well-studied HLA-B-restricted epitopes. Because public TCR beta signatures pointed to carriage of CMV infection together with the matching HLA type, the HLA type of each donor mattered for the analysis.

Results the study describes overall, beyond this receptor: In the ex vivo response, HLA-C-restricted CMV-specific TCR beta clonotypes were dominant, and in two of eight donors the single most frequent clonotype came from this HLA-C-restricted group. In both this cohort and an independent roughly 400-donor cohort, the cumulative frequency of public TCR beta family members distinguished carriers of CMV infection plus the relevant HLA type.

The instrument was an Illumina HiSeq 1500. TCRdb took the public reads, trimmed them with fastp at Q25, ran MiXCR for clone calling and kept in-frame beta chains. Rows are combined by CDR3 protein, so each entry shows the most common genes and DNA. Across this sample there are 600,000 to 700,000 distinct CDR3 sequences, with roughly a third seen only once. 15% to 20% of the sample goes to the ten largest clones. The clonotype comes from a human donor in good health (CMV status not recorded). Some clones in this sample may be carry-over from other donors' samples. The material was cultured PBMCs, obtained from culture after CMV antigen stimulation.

The nucleotides read TGTGCCAGCAGCTTGGGGGGGTCCACAGTTACAGATACGCAGTATTTT. It is translated as CASSLGGSTVTDTQYF. The sequence links TRBV7-2 to TRBJ2-3, and 7 junction bases match TRBD2. CDR1 SGHTA and CDR2 FQGNSA were looked up in the germline V gene. Trimming takes 3 bases off V and 3 bases off J; junction bases not matched to a gene: 9. There are 16 amino acids in the CDR3, from cysteine to phenylalanine inclusive. Just the 48-base CDR3 DNA is kept, in frame starting at base 1.